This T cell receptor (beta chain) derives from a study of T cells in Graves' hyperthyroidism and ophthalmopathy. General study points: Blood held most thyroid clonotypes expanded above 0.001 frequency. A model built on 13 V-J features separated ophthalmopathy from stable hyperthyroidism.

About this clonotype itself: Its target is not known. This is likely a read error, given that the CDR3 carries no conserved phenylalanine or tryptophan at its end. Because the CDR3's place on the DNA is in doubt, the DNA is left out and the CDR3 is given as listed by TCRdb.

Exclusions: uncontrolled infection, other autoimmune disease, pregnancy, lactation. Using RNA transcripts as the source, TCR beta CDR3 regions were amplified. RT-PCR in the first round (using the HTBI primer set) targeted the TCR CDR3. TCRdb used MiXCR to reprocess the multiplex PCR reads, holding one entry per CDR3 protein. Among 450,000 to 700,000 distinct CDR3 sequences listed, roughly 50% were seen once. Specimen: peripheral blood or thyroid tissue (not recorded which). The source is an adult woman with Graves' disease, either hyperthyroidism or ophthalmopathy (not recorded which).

The CDR3 loop reads CASSSPGT. This sequence joins TRBV7-2 and TRBJ2-5; the tabulated D call, TRBD1, remains unverified against the DNA. CDR1 SGHTA and CDR2 FQGNSA come from the germline V gene. The CDR3 sequence runs 8 residues, both termini included.